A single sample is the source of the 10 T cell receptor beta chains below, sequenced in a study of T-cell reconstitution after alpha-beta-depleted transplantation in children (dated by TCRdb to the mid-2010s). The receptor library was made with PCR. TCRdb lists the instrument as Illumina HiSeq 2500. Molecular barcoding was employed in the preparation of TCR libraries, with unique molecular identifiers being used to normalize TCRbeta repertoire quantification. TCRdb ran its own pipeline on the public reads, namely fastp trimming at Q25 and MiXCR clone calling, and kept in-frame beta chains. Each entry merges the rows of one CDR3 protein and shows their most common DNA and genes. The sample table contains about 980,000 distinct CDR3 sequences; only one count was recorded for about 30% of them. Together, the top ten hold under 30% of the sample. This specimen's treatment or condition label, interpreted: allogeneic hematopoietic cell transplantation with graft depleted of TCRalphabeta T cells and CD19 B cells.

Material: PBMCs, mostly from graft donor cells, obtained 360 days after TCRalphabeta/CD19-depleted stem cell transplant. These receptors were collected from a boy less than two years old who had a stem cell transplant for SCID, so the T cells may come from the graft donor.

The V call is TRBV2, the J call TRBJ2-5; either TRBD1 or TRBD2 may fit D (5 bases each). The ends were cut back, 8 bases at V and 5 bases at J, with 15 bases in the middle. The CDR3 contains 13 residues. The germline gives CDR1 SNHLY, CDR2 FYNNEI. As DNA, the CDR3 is TGTGCCAGCCTAAAGAGGGGTTGGGAGACCCAGTACTTC. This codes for CASLKRGWETQYF.

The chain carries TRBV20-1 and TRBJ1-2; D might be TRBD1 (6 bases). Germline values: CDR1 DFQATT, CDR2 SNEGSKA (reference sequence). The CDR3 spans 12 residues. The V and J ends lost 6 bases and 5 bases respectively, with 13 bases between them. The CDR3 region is CSAPRTAYGYTF. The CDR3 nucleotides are TGCAGTGCCCCCAGGACAGCATATGGCTACACCTTC.

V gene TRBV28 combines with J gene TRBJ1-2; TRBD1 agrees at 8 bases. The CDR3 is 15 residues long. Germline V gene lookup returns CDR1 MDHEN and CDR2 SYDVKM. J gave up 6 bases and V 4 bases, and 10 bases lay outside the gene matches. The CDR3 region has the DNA TGTGCCAGCAGTTCCCCAGGGGGCTCGTTGGATGGCTACACCTTC. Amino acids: CASSSPGGSLDGYTF.

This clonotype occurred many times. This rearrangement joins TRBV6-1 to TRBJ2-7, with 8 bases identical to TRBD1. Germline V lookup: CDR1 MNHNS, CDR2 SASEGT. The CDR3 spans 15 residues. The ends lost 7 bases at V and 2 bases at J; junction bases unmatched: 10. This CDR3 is CASTPTGGETYEQYF. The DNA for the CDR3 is TGTGCCAGCACCCCTACAGGGGGTGAGACCTACGAGCAGTACTTC.

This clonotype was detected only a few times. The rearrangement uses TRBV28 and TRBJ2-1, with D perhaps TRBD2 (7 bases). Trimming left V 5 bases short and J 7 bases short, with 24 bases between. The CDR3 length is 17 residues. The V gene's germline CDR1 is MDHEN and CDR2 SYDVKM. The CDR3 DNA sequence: TGTGCCAGCAGTCCAGGCGGGGGCAGATTTGGGTTTAATGAGCAGTTCTTC. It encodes CASSPGGGRFGFNEQFF. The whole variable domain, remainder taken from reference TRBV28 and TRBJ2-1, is DVKVTQSSRYLVKRTGEKVFLECVQDMDHENMFWYRQDPGLGLRLIYFSYDVKMKEKGDIPEGYSVSREKKERFSLILESASTNQTSMYLCASSPGGGRFGFNEQFFGPGTRLTVL.

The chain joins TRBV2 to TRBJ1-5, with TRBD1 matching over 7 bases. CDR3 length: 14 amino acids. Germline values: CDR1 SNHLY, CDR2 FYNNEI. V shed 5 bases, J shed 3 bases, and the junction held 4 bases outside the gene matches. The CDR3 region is CASSMDRLNQPQHF. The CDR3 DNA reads TGTGCCAGCAGTATGGACAGGCTCAATCAGCCCCAGCATTTT.

This chain's CDR3 is CASSSRTGYYNEQFF. CDR3 coding DNA: TGTGCCAGCAGCTCACGGACAGGGTACTACAATGAGCAGTTCTTC. The chain is built from TRBV5-5 and TRBJ2-1, with TRBD1 matching 8 bases. Germline V gives CDR1 SGHKS, CDR2 YYEKEE (reference sequence). This CDR3 is built from 15 residues. Trimming removed 3 bases from V and 3 bases from J; junction bases left unmatched: 5.

CDR3 region: CASSPDKDRAHYGANVLTF. The CDR3 DNA reads as TGTGCCAGCAGCCCGGATAAGGACAGGGCGCACTATGGGGCCAACGTCCTGACTTTC. The chain couples TRBV4-2 to TRBJ2-6; 8 nucleotides align to TRBD1. The V and J ends lost 4 bases and 3 bases, in that order; junction bases with no gene match: 14. The germline V gene encodes CDR1 LGHNA and CDR2 YNFKEQ. CDR3 length equals 19 residues.

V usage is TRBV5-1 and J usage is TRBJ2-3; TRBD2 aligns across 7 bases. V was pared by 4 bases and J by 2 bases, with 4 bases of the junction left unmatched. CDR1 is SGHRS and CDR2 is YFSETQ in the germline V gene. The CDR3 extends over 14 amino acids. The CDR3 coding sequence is TGCGCCAGCAGCGTGGGGGGGTTCACAGATACGCAGTATTTT. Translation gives CASSVGGFTDTQYF.

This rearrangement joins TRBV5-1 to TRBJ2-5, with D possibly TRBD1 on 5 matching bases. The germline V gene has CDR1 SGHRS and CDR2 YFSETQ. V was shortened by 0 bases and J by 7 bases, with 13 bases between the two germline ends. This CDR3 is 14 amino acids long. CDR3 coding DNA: TGCGCCAGCAGCTTGGCCAACAGGACACCGACCCAGTACTTC. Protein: CASSLANRTPTQYF.